Listed below are T cell receptor beta chains from one sample, sequenced in a study of shared clonotypes between healthy human individuals. The data were produced by immunoSEQ multiplex PCR, yet TCRdb's version contains in-frame clones alone and is incomplete. The table shows approximately 640,000 clones, with roughly 88% occurring only once. Sequenced sample: memory CD8+ T cells from PBMCs. The receptors stem from a man aged 18 to 30 in good health. Some clones in this sample may be carry-over from other donors' samples. Both conserved end residues are part of each CDR3. Fields, in order: CDR3 DNA, CDR3 protein, V gene, CDR3 length, clone size, D gene, J gene. The D gene is left open where the match is weak. Not all rows give a size; the values are once, few, many and, for expanded clones, a class.

TGTGCCAGCTCCTATCCAAGAGACGGGGAGCTGTTTTTT CASSYPRDGELFF TRBV18 13 many . TRBJ2-2
TGTGCCTCAGCAGTGGGGTACTCAGGGAGCGGGCGCTACGAGCAGTACTTC CASAVGYSGSGRYEQYF TRBV2 17 . . TRBJ2-7
TGTGCCAGCAGCTTAGACCAGGGGGATGGCTACACCTTC CASSLDQGDGYTF TRBV7-8 13 . TRBD1 TRBJ1-2
TGTGCCAGCTCCCGACCCACAGGGGGGGACTATGGCTACACCTTC CASSRPTGGDYGYTF TRBV19 15 . TRBD1 TRBJ1-2
TGCAGCGTGGTTGTGAGTGAGCAGTTCTTC CSVVVSEQFF TRBV29-1 10 . . TRBJ2-1
TGTGCCAGCAGTGAAGCGCTTCCAGAATCTAGCACAGATACGCAGTATTTT CASSEALPESSTDTQYF TRBV2 17 . . TRBJ2-3
TGCGCCAGCAGCCCCTGGACTAGCGGGAGGCCGAGGGAGACCCAGTACTTC CASSPWTSGRPRETQYF TRBV4-1 17 . TRBD2 TRBJ2-5
TGTGCCAGCGCCATCATTAACTATGGCTACACCTTC CASAIINYGYTF TRBV7-9 12 . . TRBJ1-2
TGTGCCAGCAGCCGGACCCGGGACAGCACAGATACGCAGTATTTT CASSRTRDSTDTQYF TRBV7-8 15 . . TRBJ2-3
TGTGCCAGCAGTTTATTGGGCCGTAGCGATCAGCCCCAGCATTTT CASSLLGRSDQPQHF TRBV28 15 . . TRBJ1-5
TGTGCCAGCAGCAACATGAACACTGAAGCTTTCTTT CASSNMNTEAFF TRBV6-6 12 few . TRBJ1-1
TGTGCCAGCAGTGAAATGATTAGGCGGGACACTGAAGCTTTCTTT CASSEMIRRDTEAFF TRBV6-1 15 . . TRBJ1-1
TGTGCCAGCAGCGATACGACAGGGCGGGAGCAGTACTTC CASSDTTGREQYF TRBV9 13 . TRBD1 TRBJ2-7
TGTGCCAGCAGTTACGGAGCGGGAGACGGAGATACGCAGTATTTT CASSYGAGDGDTQYF TRBV6-5 15 once TRBD2 TRBJ2-3
TGTGCCAGCAGCCCGGGGACAGTGCTAGCGGGAGATTTTTCCGAGCAGTACTTC CASSPGTVLAGDFSEQYF TRBV7-6 18 . TRBD2 TRBJ2-7
TGTGCCAGCAGTTCGGGGACTGGGGAGTGGGGCACTGAAGCTTTCTTT CASSSGTGEWGTEAFF TRBV28 16 . . TRBJ1-1
TGCGCCAGCAGCTTCCCTAGTGACTACGAGCAGTACTTC CASSFPSDYEQYF TRBV5-1 13 . . TRBJ2-7
TGTGCCAGCGGACTAGCGGAGACCTACGAGCAGTACTTC CASGLAETYEQYF TRBV28 13 . TRBD2 TRBJ2-7
TGTGCCAGCAGCTTAATTATCGTGGACCCCATAAACACCGGGGAGCTGTTTTTT CASSLIIVDPINTGELFF TRBV7-3 18 once . TRBJ2-2
TGTGCCAGCACGCCGGGGAGTGGAAACACCATATATTTT CASTPGSGNTIYF TRBV9 13 . . TRBJ1-3
TGCAGCGTTGGGGGACTAGCGGGAGCGCGCGGTGTGTCAGATACGCAGTATTTT CSVGGLAGARGVSDTQYF TRBV29-1 18 once TRBD2 TRBJ2-3
TGTGCCAGCAGCATCGGGACAACTAACTATGGCTACACCTTC CASSIGTTNYGYTF TRBV5-6 14 . . TRBJ1-2
TGTGCCAGCAGCGTAGGGCAGAACAACTACGAGCAGTACTTC CASSVGQNNYEQYF TRBV9 14 once . TRBJ2-7
TGTGCCTGGAGCCCAGGCTATGGCTACACCTTC CAWSPGYGYTF TRBV30 11 few . TRBJ1-2
TGTGCCAGCAGTTTATCGTCCAGCACTGAAGCTTTCTTT CASSLSSSTEAFF TRBV27 13 . . TRBJ1-1
TGTGCCACCAGCAGAGATGCCCAGCCGTCTTACAATGAGCAGTTCTTC CATSRDAQPSYNEQFF TRBV15 16 . . TRBJ2-1
TGTGCCAACCCGGGAGGGCCTATCCAAGAGACCCAGTACTTC CANPGGPIQETQYF TRBV6-4 14 . TRBD2 TRBJ2-5
TGTGCCAGCAGTCCTCTGTTGTCCTACGAGCAGTACTTC CASSPLLSYEQYF TRBV27 13 . . TRBJ2-7
TGTGCCAGCAGCCCTCTGGGGTCGGGGGAGCTGTTTTTT CASSPLGSGELFF TRBV7-7 13 . . TRBJ2-2
TGTGCCAGCAGCTTGGACAGGGGGCCTTTATCGGAAGCTTTCTTT CASSLDRGPLSEAFF TRBV5-8 15 . TRBD1 TRBJ1-1
TGTGCCAGCAGTTTGGGCAGATCCTACGAGCAGTACTTC CASSLGRSYEQYF TRBV27 13 . . TRBJ2-7
TGCGCCAGCAGCTTGGACAGGAGCCTCAGCTCCTACGAGCAGTACTTC CASSLDRSLSSYEQYF TRBV5-1 16 . . TRBJ2-7